This entry lists 17 T cell receptor beta chains sequenced from one sample in a study of Ad26.COV2.S vaccination and SARS-CoV-2 variants. Indicated treatment: roughly 18 received Ad26.COV2.S at low or high dose, single or two shots; roughly 5 received placebo; per-sample allocation not given. Sampling was done on day 63 after the first vaccine or placebo injection. The data were produced by immunoSEQ multiplex PCR, yet TCRdb's version contains in-frame clones alone and is incomplete. Of 300,000 to 400,000 clones listed, about nine tenths are singletons. Sequenced here: peripheral blood, sampled in a trial of Ad26.COV2.S vaccine versus placebo. The origin of the receptors is a person aged 18-60 years who received the Ad26.COV2.S COVID-19 vaccine or a placebo.

This chain links TRBV11-2 with TRBJ2-7; weak D call: TRBD1 (6 bases). Germline V lookup: CDR1 SGHAT, CDR2 FQNNGV. The CDR3 contains 15 residues. V lost 1 base and J lost 1, with 11 bases in between. The CDR3 DNA reads as TGTGCCAGCAGCTTAGCAAGGACAGATTCCTACGAGCAGTACTTC. Translation gives CASSLARTDSYEQYF.

This clone occurred once. CDR3 sequence: CARSLADRDLQETQYF. CDR3 in DNA: TGTGCCAGAAGCTTGGCCGACAGAGACTTACAAGAGACCCAGTACTTC. J is TRBJ2-5 and V is TRBV5-3, with a weak D call TRBD1 (5 bases). TRBV5-3 is given ORF status, its function remaining uncertain. The CDR3 has 16 residues. The V and J ends lost 0 bases and 2 bases respectively, with 14 bases between them.

The CDR3 here is CASRRTGMNTEAFF. In DNA, the CDR3 is TGTGCCAGCAGGCGTACAGGAATGAACACTGAAGCTTTCTTT. The chain recombines TRBV6-5 with TRBJ1-1; maybe TRBD1 (5 bases). CDR3 size: 14 residues. Deletions cut 6 bases from V and 0 bases from J, with 11 bases between. Germline V gene sequence: CDR1 MNHEY, CDR2 SVGAGI.

The chain recombines TRBV11-2 with TRBJ2-1; D not certain. Trimming cost V 1 base and J 8 bases, with 21 bases left between them. The CDR3 loop spans 17 amino acids. Germline assignment: CDR1 SGHAT and CDR2 FQNNGV. CDR3 sequence reads: CASSLGYTSVKRDEQFF. CDR3 in DNA: TGTGCCAGCAGCTTAGGGTACACCTCAGTGAAGCGCGATGAGCAGTTCTTC. Based on the CDR3 plus reference TRBV11-2 and TRBJ2-1, the full variable domain is EAGVAQSPRYKIIEKRQSVAFWCNPISGHATLYWYQQILGQGPKLLIQFQNNGVVDDSQLPKDRFSAERLKGVDSTLKIQPAKLEDSAVYLCASSLGYTSVKRDEQFFGPGTRLTVL.

V and J are TRBV6-1 and TRBJ2-3, with D tentatively TRBD1 (6 bases). Trimming took off 1 base at V and 4 bases at J, with 15 bases between the two ends. The germline gives CDR1 MNHNS, CDR2 SASEGT. The CDR3 contains 16 residues. CDR3 sequence: CASSEEGTYRSDTQYF. CDR3 in DNA: TGTGCCAGCAGTGAAGAAGGGACATATCGTTCAGATACGCAGTATTTT.

The chain joins TRBV14 to TRBJ2-3; 9 nucleotides align to TRBD2. J lost 6 bases, V lost 0 bases, and 4 bases had no gene match. Germline CDR1 reads SGHDN; CDR2 reads FVKESK. The CDR3 spans 15 residues. The CDR3 here is CASSQEGLAGDTQYF. CDR3 sequence (DNA): TGTGCCAGCAGCCAAGAGGGACTAGCAGGGGATACGCAGTATTTT.

This clone was counted only a few times. The chain links TRBV3-1 (or the pseudogene TRBV3-2) to TRBJ1-5; 7 bases are a match to TRBD1. Trimming removed 4 bases from V and 0 bases from J; junction bases left unmatched: 6. CDR3 size: 16 residues. Germline CDR1 and CDR2: LGHDT and YNNKEL (reference sequence). The CDR3 sequence is CASSLSTGYSNQPQHF. The CDR3 DNA is TGTGCCAGCAGCCTATCGACAGGGTATAGCAATCAGCCCCAGCATTTT.

The chain combines TRBV3-1 (or the pseudogene TRBV3-2) with TRBJ2-7; 10 bases agree with TRBD1. Trimming cost V 3 bases and J 4 bases; bases outside gene matches: 9. The germline gives CDR1 LGHDT, CDR2 YNNKEL (reference sequence). This CDR3 region has 16 residues. The CDR3 DNA reads as TGTGCCAGCAGCCAGAAGGGACAGGGGACAGGATACGAGCAGTACTTC. Amino acids: CASSQKGQGTGYEQYF.

The V call is TRBV13, the J call TRBJ2-1; 9 nucleotides align to TRBD2. This CDR3 contains 16 residues. V was clipped by 1 base and J by 5 bases; unmatched bases: 6. The V gene's germline CDR1 is PRHDT and CDR2 FYEKMQ (reference sequence). DNA for the CDR3: TGTGCCAGCAGCTTAGCGGCGGGGGGGCCCCACAATGAGCAGTTCTTC. Residues: CASSLAAGGPHNEQFF.

The rearrangement joins TRBV7-3 to TRBJ2-2; D not resolved. This CDR3 spans 14 amino acids. Trimming cost V 8 bases and J 1 base, with 11 bases left between them. The germline gives CDR1 SGHTA, CDR2 FQGTGA. CDR3 DNA sequence: TGTGCCAGCGGCAAGGATCGGAACACCGGGGAGCTGTTTTTT. Protein sequence: CASGKDRNTGELFF.

The rearrangement uses TRBV25-1 and TRBJ2-1; tentative D call: TRBD2 (6 bases). CDR1 is MGHDK and CDR2 is SYGVNS in the germline V gene. The CDR3 has 13 amino acids. Trimming pared 2 bases from V and 7 bases from J, leaving 9 bases between. CDR3 sequence reads: CASSETSWNEQFF. CDR3 DNA: TGTGCCAGCAGTGAAACTAGCTGGAATGAGCAGTTCTTC.

Details on this clone: The same CDR3 can be traced to other DNA sequences in this sample. The genes are TRBV7-3 and TRBJ1-1; D gene unclear. Trimming removed 3 bases at V and 0 bases at J, with 8 bases between. Germline V gives CDR1 SGHTA, CDR2 FQGTGA. CDR3 length equals 14 residues. CDR3: CASSLSGMNTEAFF. DNA of the CDR3: TGTGCCAGCAGCTTGTCGGGGATGAACACTGAAGCTTTCTTT.

The rearrangement uses TRBV5-1 and TRBJ2-3, with D unresolved. The CDR3 is 14 residues long. CDR1 is SGHRS, CDR2 YFSETQ, per germline. V was clipped by 0 bases and J by 6 bases, with 11 bases between them. The CDR3 loop is CASSLGDGGDTQYF. Written as DNA, the CDR3 is TGCGCCAGCAGCTTGGGTGACGGTGGGGATACGCAGTATTTT.

V is TRBV7-9 and J is TRBJ2-7; TRBD2 matches 7 bases. The length of the CDR3 is 14 residues. Germline V gene sequence: CDR1 SEHNR, CDR2 FQNEAQ (reference sequence). Losses at the gene ends were 4 bases for V and 4 bases for J; bases not matched to a gene: 7. Written as DNA, the CDR3 is TGTGCCAGCAGCTCGACTAGCCTAAAATACGAGCAGTACTTC. This translates into CASSSTSLKYEQYF.

This sequence joins TRBV28 and TRBJ2-5; D may be TRBD2 (6 bases). Trimming removed 5 bases at V and 5 bases at J, with 15 bases between. Germline assignment: CDR1 MDHEN and CDR2 SYDVKM. This CDR3 has 14 residues. CDR3 coding DNA: TGTGCCAGCAGTGCCGCTTACGGAGGGGAGACCCAGTACTTC. It specifies CASSAAYGGETQYF. Variable domain in full (rest from reference TRBV28 and TRBJ2-5): DVKVTQSSRYLVKRTGEKVFLECVQDMDHENMFWYRQDPGLGLRLIYFSYDVKMKEKGDIPEGYSVSREKKERFSLILESASTNQTSMYLCASSAAYGGETQYFGPGTRLLVL.

The J gene is TRBJ1-6, the V gene TRBV18; D call uncertain. Germline lookup yields CDR1 KGHSH and CDR2 LQKENI. Trimming shortened V by 2 bases and J by 5 bases, and 16 bases separated the two germline ends. CDR3 length equals 17 residues. The CDR3 sequence: CASSPSQVYTDNSPLHF. CDR3 bases: TGTGCCAGCTCACCAAGCCAGGTCTACACAGATAATTCACCCCTCCACTTT.

This chain links TRBV6-4 with TRBJ2-6; tentatively, D is TRBD2 (5 bases). V lost 2 bases, J lost 0 bases, and 8 bases lay in between. Germline V lookup: CDR1 MRHNA, CDR2 SNTAGT. The CDR3 extends over 16 amino acids. In nucleotides, the CDR3 is TGTGCCAGCAGTGACCGGGGTAGCTCTGGGGCCAACGTCCTGACTTTC. This encodes CASSDRGSSGANVLTF.